This TCR beta chain appears in the sequencing data of a study of CD8 T cells in Susac syndrome. Note on this clonotype: Antigen specificity is unknown.

The CDR3 has 12 residues. V lost 7 bases and J lost 0; bases outside the gene matches: 2. The germline gives CDR1 SQVTM, CDR2 ANQGSEA. CD8+ and CD4+ T cells taken from blood had their TCR beta sequenced. TEMRA cells were FACS-enriched, while CD8+ and CD4+ T cells were negatively isolated. Random hexamers were used to reverse transcribe about 0.5 to 1 ug of RNA. An immunoSEQ multiplex PCR generated amplified TCR beta CDR3 products spanning 54 Vbeta and 13 Jbeta. TCRdb used MiXCR to reprocess the immunoSEQ multiplex PCR reads, holding one entry per CDR3 protein. The sample has some 200,000 distinct CDR3 sequences, about 96% seen once. Study results and limitations: The relatively small number of individuals in the TCR sequencing and HLA analysis was acknowledged by the study.

The material sequenced was CD4+ T cells from PBMCs. The rearrangement uses TRBV29-1 and TRBJ1-2; 7 bases fit TRBD1. This TCR was recovered from a human donor with multiple sclerosis. The CDR3 region has the DNA TGCAGCGGCGGACAGGCTAACTATGGCTACACCTTC. This codes for CSGGQANYGYTF.